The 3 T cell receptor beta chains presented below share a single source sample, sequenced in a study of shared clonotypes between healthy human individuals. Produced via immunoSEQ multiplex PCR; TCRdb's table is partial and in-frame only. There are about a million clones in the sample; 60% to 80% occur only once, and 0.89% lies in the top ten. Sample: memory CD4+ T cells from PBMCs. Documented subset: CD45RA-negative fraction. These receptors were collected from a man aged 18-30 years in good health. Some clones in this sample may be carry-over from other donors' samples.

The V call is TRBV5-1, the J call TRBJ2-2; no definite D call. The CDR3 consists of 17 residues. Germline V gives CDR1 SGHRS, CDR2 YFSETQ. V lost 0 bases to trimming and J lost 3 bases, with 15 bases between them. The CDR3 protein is CASSLVPPPVDTGELFF. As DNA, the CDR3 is TGCGCCAGCAGCTTGGTTCCCCCGCCGGTTGACACCGGGGAGCTGTTTTTT.

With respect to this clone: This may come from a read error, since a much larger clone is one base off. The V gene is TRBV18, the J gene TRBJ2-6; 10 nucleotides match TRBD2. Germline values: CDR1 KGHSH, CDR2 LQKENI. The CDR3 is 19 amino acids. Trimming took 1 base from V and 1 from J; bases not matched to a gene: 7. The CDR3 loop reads CASSPLAPAGGSGANVLTF. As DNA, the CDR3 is TGTGCCAGCTCACCACTCGCACCAGCGGGAGGGTCTGGGGCCAACGTCCTGACTTTC.

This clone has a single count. CDR3: CASSLLRDTGELFF. The CDR3 DNA follows: TGTGCCAGCAGCTTATTGAGGGACACCGGGGAGCTGTTTTTT. The chain has TRBV7-7 and TRBJ2-2, with a possible D match to TRBD2 (5 bases). The CDR3 contains 14 residues. V shed 2 bases and J shed 3 bases, with 7 bases lying between them. In germline, CDR1 is SSHAT, CDR2 FNYEAQ (reference sequence).